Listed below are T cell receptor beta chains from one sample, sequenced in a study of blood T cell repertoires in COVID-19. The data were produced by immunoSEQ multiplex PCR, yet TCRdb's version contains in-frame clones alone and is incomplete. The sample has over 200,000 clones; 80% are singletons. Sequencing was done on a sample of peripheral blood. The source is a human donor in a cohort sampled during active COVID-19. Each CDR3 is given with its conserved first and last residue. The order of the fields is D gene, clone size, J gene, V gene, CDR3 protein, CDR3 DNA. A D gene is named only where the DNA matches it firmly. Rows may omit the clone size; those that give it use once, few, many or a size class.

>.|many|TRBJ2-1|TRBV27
CASSLAGKDEQFF
TGTGCCAGCAGTTTAGCGGGGAAGGATGAGCAGTTCTTC
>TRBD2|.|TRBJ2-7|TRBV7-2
CASSLGLAGFEQYF
TGTGCCAGCAGCTTGGGACTAGCGGGTTTCGAGCAGTACTTC
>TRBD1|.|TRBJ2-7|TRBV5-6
CASSLATGGFHEQYF
TGTGCCAGCAGCTTGGCTACAGGGGGCTTCCACGAGCAGTACTTC
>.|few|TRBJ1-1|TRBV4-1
CASRRGGGTEAFF
TGCGCCAGCAGAAGGGGAGGGGGCACTGAAGCTTTCTTT
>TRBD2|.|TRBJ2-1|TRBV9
CASSSGLAGVGEQFF
TGTGCCAGCAGCTCCGGACTAGCGGGAGTGGGGGAGCAGTTCTTC
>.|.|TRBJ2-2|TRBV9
CASSVALARNTGELFF
TGTGCCAGCAGCGTAGCTCTAGCGAGAAACACCGGGGAGCTGTTTTTT
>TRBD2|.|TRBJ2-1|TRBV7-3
CASRGLAGAGEQFF
TGTGCCAGCAGGGGACTAGCGGGAGCCGGAGAGCAGTTCTTC
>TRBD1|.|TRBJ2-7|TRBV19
CASRGTGTSYEQYF
TGTGCCAGTAGAGGGACAGGCACCTCCTACGAGCAGTACTTC
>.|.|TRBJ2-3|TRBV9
CASSVEGGSIGTDTQYF
TGTGCCAGCAGCGTAGAAGGAGGGAGTATCGGCACAGATACGCAGTATTTT
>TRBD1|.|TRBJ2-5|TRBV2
CASRYDRAYQETQYF
TGTGCCAGCAGATATGACAGGGCCTACCAAGAGACCCAGTACTTC
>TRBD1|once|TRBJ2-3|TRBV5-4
CASSRDRVSTDTQYF
TGTGCCAGCAGCAGGGACAGGGTAAGCACAGATACGCAGTATTTT
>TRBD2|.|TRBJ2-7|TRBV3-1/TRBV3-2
CASSLTSGTSYEQYF
TGTGCCAGCAGCCTGACTAGCGGAACCTCCTACGAGCAGTACTTC
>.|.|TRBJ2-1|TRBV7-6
CASSFPADEQFF
TGTGCCAGCAGCTTCCCTGCGGATGAGCAGTTCTTC
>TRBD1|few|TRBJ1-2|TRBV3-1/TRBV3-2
CASSLSRTGNYGYTF
TGTGCCAGCAGCCTAAGTCGGACAGGGAACTATGGCTACACCTTC
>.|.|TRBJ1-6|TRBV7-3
CASSLGGSYNSPLHF
TGTGCCAGCAGCTTAGGGGGGTCCTATAATTCACCCCTCCACTTT
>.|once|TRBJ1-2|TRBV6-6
CASSSQGLYGYTF
TGTGCCAGCAGTTCCCAGGGTCTCTATGGCTACACCTTC
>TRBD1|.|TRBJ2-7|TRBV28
CASSLTPGQGSSEQYF
TGTGCCAGCAGTCTCACTCCGGGACAGGGGTCATCCGAGCAGTACTTC
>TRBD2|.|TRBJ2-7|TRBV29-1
CSVESREADEQYF
TGCAGCGTTGAATCCCGGGAGGCCGACGAGCAGTACTTC
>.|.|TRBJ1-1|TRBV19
CASSIRGLNTEAFF
TGTGCCAGTAGTATACGTGGCCTGAACACTGAAGCTTTCTTT
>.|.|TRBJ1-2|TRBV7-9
CASSSGISNYGYTF
TGTGCCAGCAGCTCCGGGATCTCTAACTATGGCTACACCTTC
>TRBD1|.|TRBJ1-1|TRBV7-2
CASSTYRGNTEAFF
TGTGCCAGCAGCACCTACAGGGGGAACACTGAAGCTTTCTTT
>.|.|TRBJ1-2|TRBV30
CAFWGGGDGYTF
TGTGCCTTCTGGGGCGGGGGAGATGGCTACACCTTC
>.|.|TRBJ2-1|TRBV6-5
CASSYIRNNEQFF
TGTGCCAGCAGTTACATCAGAAACAATGAGCAGTTCTTC
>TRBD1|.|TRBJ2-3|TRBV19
CASSNGTGGGDTQYF
TGTGCCAGTAGTAATGGGACAGGGGGCGGAGATACGCAGTATTTT
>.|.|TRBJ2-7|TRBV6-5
CASSFTGPHEQYF
TGTGCCAGCAGTTTCACAGGGCCCCACGAGCAGTACTTC
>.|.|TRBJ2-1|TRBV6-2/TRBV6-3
CASSYSSVIQAYNEQFF
TGTGCCAGCAGTTACTCCTCGGTAATTCAGGCCTACAATGAGCAGTTCTTC
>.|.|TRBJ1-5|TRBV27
CASSFSASSNQPQHF
TGTGCCAGCAGTTTCTCCGCCAGTAGCAATCAGCCCCAGCATTTT
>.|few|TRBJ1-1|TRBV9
CASSVVTAYYTEAFF
TGTGCCAGCAGCGTAGTAACTGCTTACTACACTGAAGCTTTCTTT
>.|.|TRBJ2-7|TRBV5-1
CASSFAGDREQYF
TGCGCCAGCAGCTTTGCAGGGGACCGCGAGCAGTACTTC
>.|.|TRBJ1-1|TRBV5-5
CASSLAGNTEAFF
TGTGCCAGCAGCTTAGCGGGTAACACTGAAGCTTTCTTT
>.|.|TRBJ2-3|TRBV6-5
CASSYSDLLTDTQYF
TGTGCCAGCAGTTACTCGGACTTACTCACAGATACGCAGTATTTT
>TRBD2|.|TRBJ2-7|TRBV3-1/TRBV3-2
CASSQSGRVSYEQYF
TGTGCCAGCAGCCAAAGCGGGAGGGTCTCCTACGAGCAGTACTTC
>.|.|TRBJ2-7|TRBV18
CASSPRDNYEQYF
TGTGCCAGCTCACCACGGGACAACTACGAGCAGTACTTC